This T cell receptor beta chain was sequenced for a study of PD-L1 blockade in urothelial cancer. Study-wide background: Blood was analyzed 3 weeks (second dose) and 6 weeks after treatment start. Blood samples had a median of around 150,000 T cells. General study points: Pretreatment TCR clonality in blood, when below the median, was predictive of better survival.

Trimming took off 7 bases at V and 4 bases at J, with 17 bases between the two ends. The CDR3 covers 15 residues. Germline V gene sequence: CDR1 SGHKS, CDR2 YYEKEE (reference sequence). TCRdb's table, derived via immunoSEQ multiplex PCR, lists solely in-frame clones and lacks some. The sample yields 80,000 to 100,000 clones, roughly 87% seen once. With respect to this clone: Antigen unknown.

The chain is built from TRBV5-5 and TRBJ2-2; the D is unclear. The sequence was obtained from a man aged 65 to 79 with urothelial cancer. Sequencing was performed on PBMCs, taken around atezolizumab (anti-PD-L1) treatment. The chain's CDR3 is CASDSQMALTGELFF. As DNA, the CDR3 is TGTGCCAGCGATTCTCAGATGGCTCTCACCGGGGAGCTGTTTTTT.